The 5 T cell receptor beta chains below come from one sample, sequenced in a study of CD8 T cells in ankylosing spondylitis. From the 5' RACE reads, TCRdb called clonotypes with MiXCR, one entry per CDR3 protein. Of about 180,000 distinct CDR3 sequences listed, just over 9.5% are singletons. Sequencing was carried out using blood, either unsorted or a sorted T cell fraction (not recorded which). The receptors derive from a female donor with ankylosing spondylitis or in good health (not recorded which).

CDR3 sequence (DNA): TGCAGTGCTAGAGATCTTGGGCGGGCCGCGGCATCCTACGAGCAGTACTTC. Its protein is CSARDLGRAAASYEQYF. The chain combines TRBV20-1 with TRBJ2-7, with D possibly TRBD2 on 5 matching bases. Germline V CDR1 and CDR2: DFQATT, SNEGSKA (reference sequence). V was pared by 0 bases and J by 1 base, with 19 bases between. The CDR3 runs to 17 residues.

This clonotype was found a few times. This rearrangement joins TRBV4-3 to TRBJ2-7, with 11 nucleotides matching TRBD2. The germline CDR1 and CDR2 sequences are LGHNA and YSLEER. Losses at the gene ends were 3 bases for V and 3 bases for J; bases not matched to a gene: 4. The CDR3 length is 15 residues. The CDR3 is CASSQGTSGNYEQYF. The CDR3 DNA is TGCGCCAGCAGCCAGGGGACTAGCGGAAACTACGAGCAGTACTTC.

The chain combines TRBV7-3 with TRBJ2-5; maybe TRBD2 (7 bases). This CDR3 is built from 15 residues. V shed 1 base and J shed 5 bases, with 14 bases lying between them. The V gene's germline CDR1 is SGHTA and CDR2 FQGTGA. DNA for the CDR3: TGTGCCAGCAGCTTAATAGGGGGGACTAAGGAGACCCAGTACTTC. This sequence encodes CASSLIGGTKETQYF.

This clonotype appeared many times. This chain connects TRBV9 to TRBJ2-5; 12 positions agree with TRBD2. CDR1 and CDR2 from the germline V gene are SGDLS and YYNGEE. Trimming cost V 4 bases and J 5 bases; bases outside gene matches: 3. CDR3 size: 14 residues. In DNA form, the CDR3 reads TGTGCCAGCAGCCCTAGCGGGAGGGAGGAGACCCAGTACTTC. As protein: CASSPSGREETQYF.

The J gene is TRBJ2-7, the V gene TRBV5-6; weak D call: TRBD2 (6 bases). The germline V and J ends were trimmed by 2 bases and 9 bases, with 21 bases remaining between them. Per germline, CDR1 SGHDT and CDR2 YYEEEE. The CDR3 runs to 15 residues. The CDR3 reads CASSFGLTDRGVQYF. The DNA of the CDR3 is TGTGCCAGCAGCTTTGGACTAACGGATAGGGGCGTGCAGTACTTC.